This T cell receptor beta chain came from a study of cytomegalovirus exposure and HLA in healthy donors. For the study at large: Earlier findings included 100 million to 130 million unique TCR beta sequences obtained from around 180 million T cells. The study's early data release held about 80 million unique TCRs from HLA-typed donors. The study, taken as a whole, reports: Sequencing depth across donors, presence/absence analyses assumed, was roughly uniform. According to an earlier analysis, most TCR beta V segments yielded productive rearrangements about 87% or about 30% of the time.

Note on this clone: The antigen is unknown.

Amplification used 60 Vbeta primers and 13 Jbeta primers. Using immunoSEQ multiplex PCR, the repertoire was profiled, and TCRdb retains in-frame clones only, with some absent. This table holds about 150,000 clones, 64% found once. The CDR3 loop spans 13 amino acids. V dropped 2 bases and J dropped 6 bases, with 11 bases sitting between them. The sample consisted of PBMCs. The chain couples TRBV23-1 to TRBJ2-7; D may be TRBD2 (6 bases). TRBV23-1 belongs to the ORF category, with a function that is uncertain. The receptor comes from a woman under 40 in good health and CMV-seropositive. CDR3: CASSQAAGREQYF. Here the CDR3 DNA reads TGCGCCAGCAGTCAAGCGGCGGGGCGCGAGCAGTACTTC.